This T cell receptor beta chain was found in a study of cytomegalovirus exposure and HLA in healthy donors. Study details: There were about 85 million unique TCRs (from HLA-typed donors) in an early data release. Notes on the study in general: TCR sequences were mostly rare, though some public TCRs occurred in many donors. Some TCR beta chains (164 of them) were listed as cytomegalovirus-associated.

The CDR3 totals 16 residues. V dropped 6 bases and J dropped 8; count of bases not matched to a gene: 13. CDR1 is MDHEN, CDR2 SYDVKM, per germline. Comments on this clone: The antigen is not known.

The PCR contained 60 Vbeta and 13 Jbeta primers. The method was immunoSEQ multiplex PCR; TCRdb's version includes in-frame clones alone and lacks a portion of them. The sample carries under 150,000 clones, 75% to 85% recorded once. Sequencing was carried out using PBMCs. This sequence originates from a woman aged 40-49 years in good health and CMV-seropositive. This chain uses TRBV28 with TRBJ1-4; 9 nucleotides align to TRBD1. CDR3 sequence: CASSRSGTGMDEKLFF. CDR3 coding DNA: TGTGCCAGCAGCCGTTCGGGGACAGGGATGGACGAAAAACTGTTTTTT.